The 15 T cell receptor beta chains below come from one sample, sequenced in a study of blood T cell repertoires in COVID-19. The table came from immunoSEQ multiplex PCR; TCRdb's copy has only in-frame clones and leaves some out. This sample carries about 35,000 clones, about nine tenths of them seen once, and the ten largest clones take about 21%. The sequenced material came from peripheral blood. These receptors were taken from an elderly man with acute or convalescent COVID-19.

The chain joins TRBV5-6 to TRBJ1-1, with D unresolved. The CDR3 extends over 14 amino acids. V was pared by 4 bases and J by 0 bases, with 10 bases between. CDR1 SGHDT and CDR2 YYEEEE come from the germline V gene. The CDR3 bases are TGTGCCAGCAGCCCCTTGAGAGTGAACACTGAAGCTTTCTTT. Protein: CASSPLRVNTEAFF.

This chain links TRBV29-1 with TRBJ2-3, with D possibly TRBD2 on 5 matching bases. The CDR3 covers 13 residues. Germline V gives CDR1 SQVTM, CDR2 ANQGSEA. V was trimmed by 7 bases and J by 0 bases, leaving 11 bases between them. This CDR3 reads CSALADSTDTQYF. The DNA of the CDR3 is TGCAGCGCTCTAGCAGATAGCACAGATACGCAGTATTTT.

The chain joins TRBV28 to TRBJ1-4, with 7 nucleotides matching TRBD1. Germline-derived CDR1 and CDR2 are MDHEN and SYDVKM. CDR3 length: 12 residues. The J segment lost 17 bases and the V segment lost 4 bases, leaving 10 bases of the junction unmatched. Written as DNA, the CDR3 is TGTGCCAGCAGTTCCGGGGACAGTCGGTTTTTTTTT. Translated, it gives CASSSGDSRFFF.

This rearrangement joins TRBV28 to TRBJ1-2; no firm D call. Germline CDR1 reads MDHEN; CDR2 reads SYDVKM. The V end lost 7 bases, the J end lost 3 bases, and 12 bases lay between the germline ends. The CDR3 consists of 13 residues. The CDR3 sequence is CASTLGGDYGYTF. The CDR3 DNA reads TGTGCCAGCACTTTGGGCGGGGACTATGGCTACACCTTC.

The gene calls are TRBV3-1 (or the pseudogene TRBV3-2) and TRBJ2-2; 9 bases match TRBD2. The ends lost 4 bases at V and 1 base at J; junction bases unmatched: 7. This CDR3 is built from 17 residues. Looked up from germline, CDR1 is LGHDT and CDR2 is YNNKEL (reference sequence). In DNA form, the CDR3 reads TGTGCCAGCAGCCCCGGGTGGCGGGGGGGGAACACCGGGGAGCTGTTTTTT. Amino acids: CASSPGWRGGNTGELFF.

This rearrangement joins TRBV27 to TRBJ1-1; TRBD1 is a possible D gene (5 bases). Germline values: CDR1 MNHEY, CDR2 SMNVEV (reference sequence). This CDR3 has 14 amino acids. The germline V and J ends were trimmed by 6 bases and 4 bases, with 15 bases remaining between them. Here the CDR3 reads CASRLMGGVTEAFF. The CDR3 region has the DNA TGTGCCAGCAGGCTAATGGGGGGAGTCACTGAAGCTTTCTTT.

The J gene is TRBJ1-5, the V gene TRBV2; 11 nucleotides align to TRBD1. V trimming: 0 bases; J trimming: 6 bases; junction bases outside the gene matches: 7. The CDR3 spans 17 residues. Germline CDR1 is SNHLY and CDR2 is FYNNEI. The CDR3 nucleotides are TGTGCCAGCAGTGAAGCGCGAGGGGACAGGGGGTCTCAGCCCCAGCATTTT. It translates to CASSEARGDRGSQPQHF.

The V call is TRBV3-1 (or the pseudogene TRBV3-2), the J call TRBJ2-7, with 9 bases fitting TRBD1. The CDR3 contains 15 residues. Trimming cost V 2 bases and J 3 bases; bases outside gene matches: 5. Germline CDR1 and CDR2: LGHDT and YNNKEL (reference sequence). The CDR3 region is CASSQRQGGYYEQYF. The CDR3 nucleotides read TGTGCCAGCAGCCAACGACAGGGGGGCTACTACGAGCAGTACTTC.

The rearrangement joins TRBV27 to TRBJ2-1, with D perhaps matching TRBD1 (6 bases). This CDR3 is 12 amino acids long. Trimming removed 6 bases at V and 8 bases at J, with 11 bases between. Germline CDR1 reads MNHEY; CDR2 reads SMNVEV (reference sequence). CDR3 in amino acids: CASRLQGYEQFF. The DNA for the CDR3 is TGTGCCAGCAGACTCCAGGGGTATGAGCAGTTCTTC.

The rearrangement uses TRBV7-2 and TRBJ1-4, with D uncertain. Germline V gene data show CDR1 as SGHTA and CDR2 as FQGNSA. Trimming took 6 bases from V and 6 from J, leaving 11 bases between them. The CDR3 is 13 residues long. CDR3 in amino acids: CASRAAGHEKLFF. The CDR3 region has the DNA TGTGCCAGCAGAGCGGCGGGTCATGAAAAACTGTTTTTT.

The chain has TRBV3-1 (or the pseudogene TRBV3-2) and TRBJ2-2, with D tentatively TRBD2 (6 bases). The V gene lost 4 bases and the J gene lost 6 bases, with 9 bases spanning the gap. This CDR3 is built from 13 residues. Looked up from germline, CDR1 is LGHDT and CDR2 is YNNKEL (reference sequence). The CDR3 nucleotides are TGTGCCAGCAGCCTTCGACTAGCCGGGGAGCTGTTTTTT. This gives the protein CASSLRLAGELFF.

The V and J genes are TRBV10-3 and TRBJ2-5; 14 bases are a match to TRBD2. This CDR3 has 17 amino acids. The germline V gene encodes CDR1 ENHRY and CDR2 SYGVKD. Unmatched junction bases numbered 9, after V lost 8 bases and J lost 1 base. CDR3 in amino acids: CAIWGGGLAGGQETQYF. DNA of the CDR3: TGTGCCATCTGGGGTGGTGGACTAGCGGGGGGCCAAGAGACCCAGTACTTC.

The chain recombines TRBV18 with TRBJ2-7; 11 bases agree with TRBD1. CDR1 and CDR2 from the germline V gene are KGHSH and LQKENI. The junction had 6 bases not matched to a gene; V was cut back by 4 bases and J by 4 bases. The CDR3 totals 15 residues. This CDR3 reads CASSQPGQGVYEQYF. The CDR3 DNA sequence: TGTGCCAGCTCACAACCGGGACAGGGGGTGTACGAGCAGTACTTC.

This chain uses TRBV6-5 with TRBJ2-4; tentatively, D is TRBD1 (5 bases). V dropped 8 bases and J dropped 3 bases, with 17 bases sitting between them. This CDR3 contains 15 residues. Germline V gene data show CDR1 as MNHEY and CDR2 as SVGAGI. The CDR3 DNA reads TGTGCCAGCGCACCTAGGGGATCGGTCAAAAACATTCAGTACTTC. This encodes CASAPRGSVKNIQYF.

In its sample, this clone was seen a few times. The chain couples TRBV3-1 (or the pseudogene TRBV3-2) to TRBJ2-2; TRBD2 matches at 12 bases. This CDR3 has 16 residues. V lost 4 bases and J lost 7; bases outside the gene matches: 7. Germline values: CDR1 LGHDT, CDR2 YNNKEL (reference sequence). CDR3 in DNA: TGTGCCAGCAGCCGAGGACTAGCGGGGCTGGTCGGGGAGCTGTTTTTT. Translated, it gives CASSRGLAGLVGELFF.